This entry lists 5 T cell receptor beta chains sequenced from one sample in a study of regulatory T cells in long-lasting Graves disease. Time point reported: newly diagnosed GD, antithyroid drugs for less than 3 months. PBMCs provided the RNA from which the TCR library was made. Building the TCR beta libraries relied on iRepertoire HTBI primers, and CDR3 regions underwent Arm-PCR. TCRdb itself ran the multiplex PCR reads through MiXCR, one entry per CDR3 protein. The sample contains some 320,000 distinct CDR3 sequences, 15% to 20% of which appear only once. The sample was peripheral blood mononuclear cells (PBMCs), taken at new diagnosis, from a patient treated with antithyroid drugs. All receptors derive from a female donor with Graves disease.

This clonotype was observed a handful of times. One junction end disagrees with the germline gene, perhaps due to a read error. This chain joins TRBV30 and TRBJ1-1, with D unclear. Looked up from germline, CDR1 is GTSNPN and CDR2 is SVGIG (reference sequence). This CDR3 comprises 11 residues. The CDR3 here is CAWSPSTGAFF. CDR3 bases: TGTGCCTGGAGTCCCTCTACTGGAGCTTTCTTT. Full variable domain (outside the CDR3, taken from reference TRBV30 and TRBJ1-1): SQTIHQWPATLVQPVGSPLSLECTVEGTSNPNLYWYRQAAGRGLQLLFYSVGIGQISSEVPQNLSASRPQDRQFILSSKKLLLSDSGFYLCAWSPSTGAFFGQGTRLTVV.

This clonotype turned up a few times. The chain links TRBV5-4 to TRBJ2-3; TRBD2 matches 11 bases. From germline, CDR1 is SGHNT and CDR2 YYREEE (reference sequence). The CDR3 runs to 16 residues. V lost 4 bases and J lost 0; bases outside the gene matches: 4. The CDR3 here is CASSRRTSGSTDTQYF. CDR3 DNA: TGTGCCAGCAGCCGACGGACTAGCGGGAGCACAGATACGCAGTATTTT. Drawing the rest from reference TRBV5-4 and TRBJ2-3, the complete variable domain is ETGVTQSPTHLIKTRGQQVTLRCSSQSGHNTVSWYQQALGQGPQFIFQYYREEENGRGNFPPRFSGLQFPNYSSELNVNALELDDSALYLCASSRRTSGSTDTQYFGPGTRLTVL.

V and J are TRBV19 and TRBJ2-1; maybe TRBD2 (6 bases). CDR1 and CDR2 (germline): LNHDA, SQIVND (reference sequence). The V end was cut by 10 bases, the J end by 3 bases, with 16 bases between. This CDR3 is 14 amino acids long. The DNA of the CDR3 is TGTGCCACCACCGGGCGGGGTGTCTACAATGAGCAGTTCTTC. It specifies CATTGRGVYNEQFF.

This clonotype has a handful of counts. The CDR3 nucleotides are TGTGCCAGCAGCCCTCCCGGGGTCTACGAGCAGTACTTC. Amino acid sequence: CASSPPGVYEQYF. The chain uses TRBV5-5 and TRBJ2-7; perhaps TRBD2 as D (5 bases). Per the germline V gene, CDR1 is SGHKS and CDR2 is YYEKEE (reference sequence). The CDR3 runs 13 residues. The V end was cut by 4 bases, the J end by 3 bases, with 11 bases between.

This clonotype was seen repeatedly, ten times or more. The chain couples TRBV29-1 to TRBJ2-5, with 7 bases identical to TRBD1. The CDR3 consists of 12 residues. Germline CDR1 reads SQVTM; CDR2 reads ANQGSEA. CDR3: CREETGKKTQYF. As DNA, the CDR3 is TGCAGAGAAGAGACAGGGAAAAAGACCCAGTACTTC.